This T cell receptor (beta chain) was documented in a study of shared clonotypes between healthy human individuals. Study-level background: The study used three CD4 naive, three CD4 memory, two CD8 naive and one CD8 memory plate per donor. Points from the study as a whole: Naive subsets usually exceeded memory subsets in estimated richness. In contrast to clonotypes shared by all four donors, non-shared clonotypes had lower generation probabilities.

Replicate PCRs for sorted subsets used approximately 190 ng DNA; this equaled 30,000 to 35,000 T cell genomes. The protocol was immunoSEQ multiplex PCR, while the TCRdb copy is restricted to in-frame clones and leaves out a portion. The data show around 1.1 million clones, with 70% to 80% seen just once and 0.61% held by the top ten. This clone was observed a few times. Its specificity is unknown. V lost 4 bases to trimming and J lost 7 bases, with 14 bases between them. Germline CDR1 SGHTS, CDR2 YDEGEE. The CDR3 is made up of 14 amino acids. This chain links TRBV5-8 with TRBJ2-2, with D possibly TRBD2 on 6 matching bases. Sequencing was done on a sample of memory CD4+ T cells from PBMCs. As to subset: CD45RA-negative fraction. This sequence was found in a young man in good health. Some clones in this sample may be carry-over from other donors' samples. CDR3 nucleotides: TGTGCCAGCAGCCCAGGGACTGCCCGCGGGGAGCTGTTTTTT. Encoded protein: CASSPGTARGELFF.